The clone carrying this T cell receptor (beta chain) occurred a few times. What it binds is not known. These data belong to a study of beta chain features in type 1 diabetes. General study findings and limits: A greater similarity of naive, central memory and Treg TCRB repertoires was seen among patients than among healthy donors. Among type 1 diabetes patients, VDJ junctions had fewer insertions and more deletions. For TCRB rearrangement, an influence of HLA type remained unresolved here. Significant though moderate, a shortening of TCRB CDR3s appeared in all four CD4+ subsets of Type 1 diabetes patients.

V shed 3 bases, J shed 1 base, and the junction held 3 bases outside the gene matches. Looked up from germline, CDR1 is SGHRS and CDR2 is YFSETQ. CDR3 size: 14 residues. Since all of the isolated RNA was reverse transcribed, expressed TCRB transcripts were what got sequenced. Assay used: immunoSEQ multiplex PCR; TCRdb lists only in-frame clones, some missing. The sample has 150,000 to 190,000 clones, about a tenth seen once. V gene TRBV5-1 combines with J gene TRBJ2-7; 8 positions agree with TRBD1. The specimen sequenced was central memory CD4+ T cells from blood. The source is a man aged 25-45 years with type 1 diabetes. For the CDR3, the DNA is TGCGCCAGCAGCTCACAGGGGGTTTCCTACGAGCAGTACTTC. Translation gives CASSSQGVSYEQYF.